These 7 T cell receptor beta chains were sequenced from one sample in a study of blood T cell repertoires in COVID-19. The method was immunoSEQ multiplex PCR; TCRdb's version includes in-frame clones alone and lacks a portion of them. The table shows some 55,000 clones, with 75% to 90% occurring only once. The material sequenced was peripheral blood. These receptors were obtained from a woman aged 55-69 years with acute or convalescent COVID-19.

The V call is TRBV30, the J call TRBJ1-1; 9 positions match TRBD1. J was trimmed by 6 bases and V by 3 bases; bases with no gene match: 8. The CDR3 contains 14 residues. The germline V gene encodes CDR1 GTSNPN and CDR2 SVGIG (reference sequence). DNA of the CDR3: TGTGCCTGGAGAAGGACAGGGGCGGTCGCTGAAGCTTTCTTT. Residues: CAWRRTGAVAEAFF.

This sequence joins TRBV12-3 or TRBV12-4 and TRBJ2-4; a possible D gene is TRBD2 (5 bases). This CDR3 spans 13 amino acids. V lost 8 bases and J 7 bases, leaving 15 bases between the germline ends. CDR3 DNA sequence: TGTGCCAGCGGGCGGGCAATGGGTAACATTCAGTACTTC. Its translation is CASGRAMGNIQYF.

The chain joins TRBV24-1 to TRBJ2-3; 11 bases align to TRBD2. The germline V gene has CDR1 KGHDR and CDR2 SFDVKD. V shed 3 bases and J 5 bases; nucleotides not matched to a gene: 9. This CDR3 is built from 17 residues. CDR3 loop: CATSDTSGRAPRDTQYF. CDR3 coding DNA: TGTGCCACCAGTGATACTAGCGGGAGAGCCCCACGAGATACGCAGTATTTT.

The V and J genes are TRBV20-1 and TRBJ1-2; D uncertain. The CDR3 has 11 residues. The V gene's germline CDR1 is DFQATT and CDR2 SNEGSKA (reference sequence). The germline V and J ends were trimmed by 3 bases and 8 bases, with 10 bases remaining between them. CDR3 coding DNA: TGCAGTGCTAGGGGAGGAAGCGGCTACACCTTC. It specifies CSARGGSGYTF.

The rearrangement uses TRBV4-1 and TRBJ2-1, with a weak D call TRBD2 (5 bases). There are 18 residues in the CDR3. Germline V gene sequence: CDR1 MGHRA, CDR2 YSYEKL. V was clipped by 5 bases and J by 4 bases, with 24 bases between them. DNA for the CDR3: TGCGCCAGCAGCGCCGGCCCGGGAAGGACCCGGGGATACAATGAGCAGTTCTTC. It encodes CASSAGPGRTRGYNEQFF.

This chain uses TRBV29-1 with TRBJ2-1; TRBD1 matches 8 bases. Germline V lookup: CDR1 SQVTM, CDR2 ANQGSEA. V was clipped by 7 bases and J by 6 bases; unmatched bases: 11. The CDR3 spans 14 residues. The CDR3, as DNA: TGCAGCGGAGCCCGGGACAGGCGTCTCAATGAGCAGTTCTTC. Amino acids: CSGARDRRLNEQFF.

The chain employs TRBV5-8 and TRBJ1-4, with a weak D call TRBD1 (6 bases). There are 15 residues in the CDR3. Trimming took off 3 bases at V and 2 bases at J, with 11 bases between the two ends. Germline V gives CDR1 SGHTS, CDR2 YDEGEE. CDR3 DNA: TGTGCCAGCAGCTCCACAGGGTGGACTAATGAAAAACTGTTTTTT. This encodes CASSSTGWTNEKLFF.